The entry that follows covers one TCR beta chain sequence. Its antigen is still unknown. A much larger clonotype is one base distant, so this may be a read error. The data were taken from a study of T cell repertoires in cytomegalovirus infection. Overall study context: Matching HLA type, along with CMV infection, was indicated by public TCR beta signatures. Study observations and caveats: The study identified carriers of CMV plus the relevant HLA from cumulative public TCR beta family frequency. It was HLA-C-restricted CMV-specific TCR beta clonotypes that dominated the response ex vivo.

A single record per CDR3 protein comes from TCRdb applying MiXCR to the reads. The sample lists fewer than 700,000 distinct CDR3 sequences, 20% to 30% occurring once. What was sequenced was CD8+ T cells from PBMCs. The clonotype originates from a human donor in good health (CMV status not recorded). Some clones in this sample may be carry-over from other donors' samples.

DNA for the CDR3: TGTGCCAACAGCGAAGGGTCGGGAAACATTCAGTACTTC. Its protein product is CANSEGSGNIQYF. The chain couples TRBV11-3 to TRBJ2-4, with no clear D. The CDR3 is made up of 13 amino acids. Germline CDR1 SGHNT, CDR2 YENEEA. The whole variable domain, filled in from reference TRBV11-3 and TRBJ2-4, reads EAGVVQSPRYKIIEKKQPVAFWCNPISGHNTLYWYLQNLGQGPELLIRYENEEAVDDSQLPKDRFSAERLKGVDSTLKIQPAELGDSAVYLCANSEGSGNIQYFGAGTRLSVL.